This T cell receptor beta chain was identified in a study of T cells in tuberculosis. Libraries were prepared by immunoSEQ multiplex PCR; TCRdb keeps only in-frame clonotypes and omits some of them. The repertoire holds 33,000 or so clones, over 90% seen once, with roughly 6.4% in the top ten. The trim removed 3 bases at V and 5 bases at J, leaving 5 bases unmatched. Germline lookup yields CDR1 SGHTA and CDR2 FQGTGA. CDR3 length: 16 residues. The chain carries TRBV7-3 and TRBJ2-1; 12 bases map to TRBD1. This receptor was taken from a donor aged 10-29 years with latent tuberculosis or without tuberculosis infection. The sequenced sample consisted of PBMCs. CDR3 in amino acids: CASSFSGQGADNEQFF. The CDR3 nucleotides read TGTGCCAGCAGCTTTTCGGGACAGGGGGCAGACAATGAGCAGTTCTTC.